Presented here are 32 T cell receptor beta chains from one specimen sequenced in a study of blood T cell repertoires in COVID-19. The method was immunoSEQ multiplex PCR; TCRdb's version includes in-frame clones alone and lacks a portion of them. The sample carries around 300,000 clones, about 90% recorded once. The sequenced material came from peripheral blood. The receptors here all came from a woman in her twenties or thirties who had recovered from COVID-19.

This chain joins TRBV28 and TRBJ2-3, with TRBD2 identical over 9 bases. Germline-derived CDR1 and CDR2 are MDHEN and SYDVKM. This CDR3 has 17 amino acids. The J segment lost 0 bases and the V segment lost 5 bases, leaving 9 bases of the junction unmatched. This chain's CDR3 is CASSPPLAGTSTDTQYF. CDR3 nucleotide sequence: TGTGCCAGCAGTCCCCCCCTAGCGGGGACTAGCACAGATACGCAGTATTTT. Complete variable domain (other parts from reference TRBV28 and TRBJ2-3): DVKVTQSSRYLVKRTGEKVFLECVQDMDHENMFWYRQDPGLGLRLIYFSYDVKMKEKGDIPEGYSVSREKKERFSLILESASTNQTSMYLCASSPPLAGTSTDTQYFGPGTRLTVL.

The V gene is TRBV19, the J gene TRBJ2-3; 15 bases match TRBD2. CDR3 length equals 23 residues. Germline V gene lookup returns CDR1 LNHDA and CDR2 SQIVND (reference sequence). The trim removed 0 bases at V and 3 bases at J, leaving 19 bases unmatched. The DNA for the CDR3 is TGTGCCAGTAGTATAGAAAGTACCCCGGGACTAGCGGGGGGCCGGGGATTGACAGATACGCAGTATTTT. As protein: CASSIESTPGLAGGRGLTDTQYF.

The rearrangement uses TRBV2 and TRBJ2-5, with 12 nucleotides matching TRBD2. CDR1 and CDR2 from the germline V gene are SNHLY and FYNNEI. Trimming cost V 3 bases and J 5 bases; bases outside gene matches: 7. The length of the CDR3 is 16 residues. CDR3 sequence (DNA): TGTGCCAGCAGTGATGGGAGACTAGCGGGAGTTGAGACCCAGTACTTC. It yields the protein CASSDGRLAGVETQYF.

The J gene is TRBJ2-7, the V gene TRBV5-6; 7 nucleotides agree with TRBD2. The CDR3 sequence is 16 residues long. Germline CDR1 reads SGHDT; CDR2 reads YYEEEE. V gave up 1 base and J gave up 0 bases; unmatched junction bases: 7. Here the CDR3 DNA reads TGTGCCAGCAGCTTGTGGGCTAGCGGAAGCTCCTACGAGCAGTACTTC. The encoded protein is CASSLWASGSSYEQYF.

The chain employs TRBV5-4 and TRBJ1-1; the D gene is possibly TRBD1 (6 bases). The CDR3 runs to 15 residues. V was cut by 0 bases and J by 3 bases, with 12 bases left in between. Germline lookup yields CDR1 SGHNT and CDR2 YYREEE (reference sequence). The CDR3 reads CASSLGLAGDTEAFF. In nucleotides, the CDR3 is TGTGCCAGCAGCTTGGGTCTGGCAGGGGACACTGAAGCTTTCTTT.

This chain joins TRBV5-8 and TRBJ1-1; D is undetermined. CDR3 length: 15 residues. V lost 0 bases to trimming and J lost 2 bases, with 11 bases between them. In germline, CDR1 is SGHTS, CDR2 YDEGEE. CDR3 coding DNA: TGTGCCAGCAGCTTGGGGTGGGGAGATAACACTGAAGCTTTCTTT. Its protein product is CASSLGWGDNTEAFF. The entire variable domain, with the rest obtained from reference TRBV5-8 and TRBJ1-1, is as follows: EAGVTQSPTHLIKTRGQQATLRCSPISGHTSVYWYQQALGLGLQFLLWYDEGEERNRGNFPPRFSGRQFPNYSSELNVNALELEDSALYLCASSLGWGDNTEAFFGQGTRLTVV.

In this sample, this clone turned up once. The V gene is TRBV3-1 (or the pseudogene TRBV3-2), the J gene TRBJ1-6; unclear D gene. This CDR3 comprises 16 residues. The V end lost 3 bases, the J end lost 6 bases, and 15 bases lay between the germline ends. Germline CDR1 and CDR2: LGHDT and YNNKEL (reference sequence). CDR3 residues: CASSQGWRAVNSPLHF. The CDR3 DNA sequence: TGTGCCAGCAGCCAGGGGTGGCGGGCGGTTAATTCACCCCTCCACTTT.

The rearrangement joins TRBV7-2 to TRBJ2-7; tentatively, D is TRBD2 (6 bases). The V gene's germline CDR1 is SGHTA and CDR2 FQGNSA. The CDR3 has 15 amino acids. The germline V and J ends were trimmed by 5 bases and 0 bases, with 14 bases remaining between them. Here the CDR3 DNA reads TGTGCCAGCAGCCTAACGGGGGAGAGCTCCTACGAGCAGTACTTC. It yields the protein CASSLTGESSYEQYF.

The chain couples TRBV11-2 to TRBJ2-7; TRBD2 agrees at 7 bases. V was pared by 1 base and J by 5 bases, with 8 bases of the junction left unmatched. Germline V gene lookup returns CDR1 SGHAT and CDR2 FQNNGV. This CDR3 has 15 amino acids. CDR3 sequence: CASSLGPGGNHEQYF. Here the CDR3 DNA reads TGTGCCAGCAGCTTAGGTCCGGGGGGAAATCACGAGCAGTACTTC. The full variable domain, in which reference TRBV11-2 and TRBJ2-7 provide the parts outside the CDR3, is EAGVAQSPRYKIIEKRQSVAFWCNPISGHATLYWYQQILGQGPKLLIQFQNNGVVDDSQLPKDRFSAERLKGVDSTLKIQPAKLEDSAVYLCASSLGPGGNHEQYFGPGTRLTVT.

This clone was observed a few times. The rearrangement links TRBV18 to TRBJ1-1; TRBD1 agrees at 7 bases. Germline V gene sequence: CDR1 KGHSH, CDR2 LQKENI. This CDR3 is 13 amino acids long. V shed 6 bases, J shed 1 base, and the junction held 2 bases outside the gene matches. In DNA, the CDR3 is TGTGCCAGCTCGAGGGGGCCGAACACTGAAGCTTTCTTT. Translation gives CASSRGPNTEAFF.

V and J are TRBV6-6 and TRBJ1-2; a weak D match, TRBD1 (5 bases). The CDR3 is 15 residues long. The germline V and J ends were trimmed by 4 bases and 0 bases, with 12 bases remaining between them. Per the germline V gene, CDR1 is MNHNY and CDR2 is SVGAGI (reference sequence). The CDR3 DNA reads as TGTGCCAGCAGTTCAGCGGGGCAGTCTAACTATGGCTACACCTTC. It specifies CASSSAGQSNYGYTF.

Points on this clone: The junction shows a germline mismatch at one end, possibly a read error. The chain uses TRBV7-7 and TRBJ2-5, with D possibly TRBD2 on 5 matching bases. CDR1 is SSHAT, CDR2 FNYEAQ, per germline (reference sequence). The CDR3 loop spans 13 amino acids. The CDR3 is CASSGGLTETQYF. The CDR3, as DNA: TGTGCTAGCAGCGGCGGACTCACGGAGACCCAGTACTTC.

The chain links TRBV5-6 to TRBJ2-5, with TRBD2 identical over 7 bases. CDR1 is SGHDT, CDR2 YYEEEE, per germline. The CDR3 runs to 13 residues. The V segment lost 4 bases and the J segment 5 bases; nucleotides outside the gene matches: 5. Here the CDR3 reads CASSPAGVETQYF. The CDR3 coding sequence is TGTGCCAGCAGCCCGGCGGGGGTTGAGACCCAGTACTTC.

The gene calls are TRBV18 and TRBJ2-3; 9 bases align to TRBD2. V dropped 3 bases and J dropped 0; count of bases not matched to a gene: 4. The germline gives CDR1 KGHSH, CDR2 LQKENI. The CDR3 totals 16 residues. CDR3 DNA: TGTGCCAGCTCACCCTTAGCGGGGGCTAGCACAGATACGCAGTATTTT. It translates to CASSPLAGASTDTQYF.

The chain has TRBV7-2 and TRBJ2-7, with a tentative D call TRBD2 (6 bases). The V gene lost 2 bases and the J gene lost 2 bases, with 10 bases spanning the gap. The germline V gene has CDR1 SGHTA and CDR2 FQGNSA. The length of the CDR3 is 14 residues. Here the CDR3 DNA reads TGTGCCAGCAGCTTATTTGGCGGGACCTACGAGCAGTACTTC. Its translation: CASSLFGGTYEQYF.

This rearrangement joins TRBV7-2 to TRBJ1-1; TRBD1 matches 8 bases. The V gene's germline CDR1 is SGHTA and CDR2 FQGNSA. V shed 5 bases, J shed 2 bases, and the junction held 7 bases outside the gene matches. This CDR3 is 15 amino acids long. The CDR3 DNA reads TGTGCCAGCAGCATTTCCAGGGGGCCCAACACTGAAGCTTTCTTT. It is translated as CASSISRGPNTEAFF. The complete variable domain, with remaining parts taken from reference TRBV7-2 and TRBJ1-1, reads GAGVSQSPSNKVTEKGKDVELRCDPISGHTALYWYRQSLGQGLEFLIYFQGNSAPDKSGLPSDRFSAERTGGSVSTLTIQRTQQEDSAVYLCASSISRGPNTEAFFGQGTRLTVV.

CDR3 region: CASRRDTLGELFF. CDR3 nucleotides: TGTGCCAGTAGAAGGGACACCCTCGGGGAACTGTTTTTT. The chain has TRBV19 and TRBJ1-4; D perhaps matches TRBD1 (6 bases). V was shortened by 6 bases and J by 12 bases, with 17 bases between the two germline ends. Germline values: CDR1 LNHDA, CDR2 SQIVND (reference sequence). This CDR3 is built from 13 residues. Using reference TRBV19 and TRBJ1-4 for the parts outside the CDR3, the full variable domain is DGGITQSPKYLFRKEGQNVTLSCEQNLNHDAMYWYRQDPGQGLRLIYYSQIVNDFQKGDIAEGYSVSREKKESFPLTVTSAQKNPTAFYLCASRRDTLGELFFGSGTQLSVL.

The chain employs TRBV4-1 and TRBJ1-4; TRBD1 is a possible D gene (5 bases). The length of the CDR3 is 15 residues. V was clipped by 1 base and J by 8 bases, with 14 bases between them. Germline CDR1 is MGHRA and CDR2 is YSYEKL. DNA for the CDR3: TGCGCCAGCAGCCAAGGGAAGGGGATGGGCGAAAAACTGTTTTTT. This encodes CASSQGKGMGEKLFF.

The CDR3: CASSFAYYEQYF. The CDR3 nucleotides are TGTGCCAGCAGTTTCGCCTACTACGAGCAGTACTTC. This sequence joins TRBV28 and TRBJ2-7; D unresolved. This CDR3 has 12 residues. V was clipped by 3 bases and J by 3 bases, with 6 bases between them. Germline loops: CDR1 MDHEN, CDR2 SYDVKM.

The chain has TRBV3-1 (or the pseudogene TRBV3-2) and TRBJ2-7; D unclear. CDR3 length: 14 amino acids. V lost 0 bases, J lost 2 bases, and 8 bases lay in between. Germline V gene lookup returns CDR1 LGHDT and CDR2 YNNKEL (reference sequence). As DNA, the CDR3 is TGTGCCAGCAGCCAAGAGTTCTTAACCTACGAGCAGTACTTC. Translated, it gives CASSQEFLTYEQYF.

This chain joins TRBV6-6 and TRBJ1-3; no reliable D call. Germline-derived CDR1 and CDR2 are MNHNY and SVGAGI (reference sequence). The V end was cut by 6 bases, the J end by 3 bases, with 15 bases between. This CDR3 has 15 amino acids. The CDR3 DNA follows: TGTGCCAGCAGCCCCACGGGAGGAAGTGGAAACACCATATATTTT. It specifies CASSPTGGSGNTIYF.

A remark on this clone: The sample holds other DNA sequences that translate to the same CDR3. The J gene is TRBJ2-7, the V gene TRBV9, with 7 bases matching TRBD1. This CDR3 has 14 amino acids. Germline V gives CDR1 SGDLS, CDR2 YYNGEE. V lost 0 bases and J lost 2; bases outside the gene matches: 2. This CDR3 is CASSVGTGAYEQYF. The DNA of the CDR3 is TGTGCCAGCAGCGTAGGTACAGGGGCCTACGAGCAGTACTTC.

The J gene is TRBJ1-2, the V gene TRBV11-2, with TRBD1 matching over 8 bases. The germline gives CDR1 SGHAT, CDR2 FQNNGV. CDR3 size: 13 residues. Trimming removed 4 bases from V and 6 bases from J; junction bases left unmatched: 4. In DNA, the CDR3 is TGTGCCAGCAGCTCACAGGGGGATCATGGCTACACCTTC. This translates into CASSSQGDHGYTF.

With respect to this clone: This sample includes further DNA sequences coding for the same CDR3. The chain uses TRBV12-3 or TRBV12-4 and TRBJ1-2; 7 nucleotides match TRBD1. Losses at the gene ends were 5 bases for V and 3 bases for J; bases not matched to a gene: 0. The CDR3 totals 12 residues. The CDR3 DNA follows: TGTGCCAGCAGTCAGGGGGACTATGGCTACACCTTC. This codes for CASSQGDYGYTF.

The rearrangement joins TRBV7-9 to TRBJ2-3; the match to TRBD1 covers 7 bases. This CDR3 spans 16 amino acids. The junction had 10 bases not matched to a gene; V was cut back by 5 bases and J by 2 bases. From germline, CDR1 is SEHNR and CDR2 FQNEAQ (reference sequence). The CDR3 nucleotides are TGTGCCAGCAGCCAACAGGGGCTAGGGACCACAGATACGCAGTATTTT. Amino acid sequence: CASSQQGLGTTDTQYF.

This clone appeared once. The chain recombines TRBV21-1 with TRBJ1-5. TRBV21-1 represents a pseudogene. The CDR3 extends over 19 amino acids. In nucleotides, the CDR3 is TGTGCCAGCAGCGCCGGCGGGGCAATTCCACGATATGGCAATCAGCCCCAGCATTTT. It encodes CASSAGGAIPRYGNQPQHF.

V usage is TRBV30 and J usage is TRBJ2-2; possibly TRBD2 for D (7 bases). The V end was cut by 1 base, the J end by 7 bases, with 10 bases between. This CDR3 has 13 amino acids. CDR1 and CDR2 from the germline V gene are GTSNPN and SVGIG (reference sequence). In DNA, the CDR3 is TGTGCCTGGAGTGCGGGGGGCGGCGGGGAGCTGTTTTTT. This encodes CAWSAGGGGELFF. The full variable domain, rest sourced from reference TRBV30 and TRBJ2-2, is SQTIHQWPATLVQPVGSPLSLECTVEGTSNPNLYWYRQAAGRGLQLLFYSVGIGQISSEVPQNLSASRPQDRQFILSSKKLLLSDSGFYLCAWSAGGGGELFFGEGSRLTVL.

There are a few counts of this clone. V and J are TRBV7-2 and TRBJ1-6; no firm D call. CDR3 length: 15 residues. CDR1 SGHTA and CDR2 FQGNSA come from the germline V gene. Trimming took off 1 base at V and 7 bases at J, with 11 bases between the two ends. CDR3 loop: CASSLGAGKNSPLHF. The DNA of the CDR3 is TGTGCCAGCAGCTTAGGGGCCGGGAAGAATTCACCCCTCCACTTT.

The chain is built from TRBV6-6 and TRBJ1-5; the D is unclear. V was shortened by 7 bases and J by 4 bases, with 8 bases between the two germline ends. This CDR3 is built from 12 residues. The germline CDR1 and CDR2 sequences are MNHNY and SVGAGI (reference sequence). The CDR3, as DNA: TGTGCCAGCACCCGAGAAAATCAGCCCCAGCATTTT. This sequence encodes CASTRENQPQHF.

The chain has TRBV28 and TRBJ2-3; TRBD2 might be the D (5 bases). V was cut by 7 bases and J by 5 bases, with 16 bases left in between. Germline values: CDR1 MDHEN, CDR2 SYDVKM. The CDR3 covers 14 residues. CDR3 DNA: TGTGCCAGCATTCAGGCGGGTGGGCTAGATACGCAGTATTTT. It translates to CASIQAGGLDTQYF.

The rearrangement joins TRBV18 to TRBJ2-3; D possibly corresponds to TRBD1 (5 bases). The CDR3 spans 13 residues. From germline, CDR1 is KGHSH and CDR2 LQKENI. Trimming removed 4 bases at V and 3 bases at J, with 8 bases between. The CDR3 loop reads CASSLQGTDTQYF. The DNA for the CDR3 is TGTGCCAGCTCACTCCAGGGAACAGATACGCAGTATTTT.

The V and J genes are TRBV19 and TRBJ1-1; the match to TRBD1 covers 10 bases. V trimming: 5 bases; J trimming: 5 bases; junction bases outside the gene matches: 5. This CDR3 comprises 14 residues. From germline, CDR1 is LNHDA and CDR2 SQIVND (reference sequence). CDR3 amino acids: CASSHGTGVTEAFF. In DNA, the CDR3 is TGTGCCAGTAGTCACGGGACAGGGGTAACTGAAGCTTTCTTT.